Each of the 15 T cell receptor beta chains below was sequenced from the same sample in a study of T cell responses to AZD1222 COVID-19 vaccine. The repertoire was sequenced with immunoSEQ multiplex PCR; TCRdb's copy has only in-frame clones and lacks some. The sample yields 150,000 to 200,000 clones, approximately 89% seen once. Specimen: peripheral blood, collected on day 0 of AZD1222 vaccination. Receptors originate from an adult in good health.

This chain uses TRBV15 with TRBJ2-1; TRBD2 agrees at 9 bases. Trimming removed 2 bases from V and 6 bases from J; junction bases left unmatched: 11. CDR1 is LNHNV and CDR2 is YYDKDF in the germline V gene (reference sequence). This CDR3 spans 17 amino acids. This CDR3 is CATSRRPLAGAVNEQFF. As DNA, the CDR3 is TGTGCCACCAGCAGACGCCCACTAGCGGGCGCGGTCAATGAGCAGTTCTTC.

This sequence joins TRBV6-5 and TRBJ1-2, with D possibly being TRBD1 (5 bases). Germline V CDR1 and CDR2: MNHEY, SVGAGI. The V and J ends lost 0 bases and 7 bases respectively, with 15 bases between them. The CDR3 runs to 15 residues. CDR3 amino acids: CASSYSGRGSSGYTF. CDR3 coding DNA: TGTGCCAGCAGTTACTCGGGACGGGGTTCCTCTGGCTACACCTTC.

The chain joins TRBV28 to TRBJ2-7, with 7 bases identical to TRBD1. The germline gives CDR1 MDHEN, CDR2 SYDVKM. The CDR3 totals 15 residues. The J segment lost 5 bases and the V segment lost 1 base, leaving 8 bases of the junction unmatched. The CDR3 loop is CASSLFKGGNDEQYF. CDR3 bases: TGTGCCAGCAGTTTATTCAAAGGGGGCAATGACGAGCAGTACTTC.

J is TRBJ1-4 and V is TRBV7-9; D unresolved. Deletions cut 4 bases from V and 2 bases from J, with 8 bases between. This CDR3 has 14 residues. The germline V gene has CDR1 SEHNR and CDR2 FQNEAQ (reference sequence). CDR3 in DNA: TGTGCCAGCAGCTCCCCCCCCACTAATGAAAAACTGTTTTTT. This codes for CASSSPPTNEKLFF.

The chain links TRBV15 to TRBJ2-1; TRBD2 might be the D (6 bases). The CDR3 consists of 16 residues. Germline CDR1 reads LNHNV; CDR2 reads YYDKDF (reference sequence). Trimming cost V 0 bases and J 4 bases, with 13 bases left between them. As DNA, the CDR3 is TGTGCCACCAGCAGAGATCTGGGACTCCCATACAATGAGCAGTTCTTC. This sequence encodes CATSRDLGLPYNEQFF.

The J gene is TRBJ1-1, the V gene TRBV7-3; a possible D gene is TRBD1 (5 bases). The germline V gene encodes CDR1 SGHTA and CDR2 FQGTGA. Deletions cut 4 bases from V and 9 bases from J, with 21 bases between. This CDR3 has 15 amino acids. The CDR3 bases are TGTGCCAGCAGCTCGAGCGGAACCAGGGCGGATCAAGCTTTCTTT. Residues: CASSSSGTRADQAFF.

The CDR3 loop is CASSRPGPSGNTIYF. CDR3 nucleotides: TGTGCCAGCAGTCGACCGGGGCCAAGTGGAAACACCATATATTTT. The genes are TRBV11-2 and TRBJ1-3, with D possibly being TRBD1 (5 bases). The V end lost 6 bases, the J end lost 3 bases, and 15 bases lay between the germline ends. Germline assignment: CDR1 SGHAT and CDR2 FQNNGV. The CDR3 totals 15 residues.

The J gene is TRBJ2-1, the V gene TRBV19, with D possibly matching TRBD2 (6 bases). The V gene lost 7 bases and the J gene lost 0 bases, with 13 bases spanning the gap. Germline V CDR1 and CDR2: LNHDA, SQIVND (reference sequence). The CDR3 totals 15 residues. CDR3 sequence reads: CASIPPGGSYNEQFF. Here the CDR3 DNA reads TGTGCCAGTATCCCCCCCGGGGGCTCCTACAATGAGCAGTTCTTC.

V gene TRBV7-2 combines with J gene TRBJ1-2; 7 nucleotides agree with TRBD1. V dropped 0 bases and J dropped 8; count of bases not matched to a gene: 9. The germline gives CDR1 SGHTA, CDR2 FQGNSA. The CDR3 runs 15 residues. The CDR3 bases are TGTGCCAGCAGCTTAGCGGTACAGGGGTATGGGGGCTACACCTTC. It specifies CASSLAVQGYGGYTF.

This clone occurred once. The rearrangement joins TRBV6-2 or TRBV6-3 to TRBJ2-2; no clear D. Per germline, CDR1 MNHEY and CDR2 SVGEGT. Trimming pared 2 bases from V and 0 bases from J, leaving 13 bases between. The CDR3 has 17 amino acids. Here the CDR3 DNA reads TGTGCCAGCAGTTACCAACTACAGCGACCGAACACCGGGGAGCTGTTTTTT. Translating gives CASSYQLQRPNTGELFF.

The rearrangement joins TRBV7-8 to TRBJ2-1; the D is unclear. The germline V and J ends were trimmed by 5 bases and 4 bases, with 9 bases remaining between them. CDR1 SGHVS and CDR2 FQNEAQ come from the germline V gene. The CDR3 contains 13 residues. CDR3 amino acids: CASSLDLYNEQFF. The CDR3, as DNA: TGTGCCAGCAGCCTAGACTTGTACAATGAGCAGTTCTTC.

The CDR3 loop reads CASSLVADYEQYF. The DNA for the CDR3 is TGTGCCAGCAGCTTGGTGGCAGACTACGAGCAGTACTTC. V usage is TRBV5-6 and J usage is TRBJ2-7; D is unclear. V was shortened by 0 bases and J by 3 bases, with 7 bases between the two germline ends. This CDR3 contains 13 residues. In germline, CDR1 is SGHDT, CDR2 YYEEEE.

The table lists this clone with a count of one. The rearrangement links TRBV7-9 to TRBJ2-3; 10 bases are a match to TRBD2. Unmatched junction bases numbered 8, after V lost 5 bases and J lost 6 bases. The CDR3 is 15 residues long. Germline CDR1 reads SEHNR; CDR2 reads FQNEAQ (reference sequence). CDR3 loop: CASSLRGLASDTQYF. DNA for the CDR3: TGTGCCAGCAGCCTGCGGGGACTAGCGTCTGATACGCAGTATTTT.

This clone was found once. The DNA of the CDR3 is TGCAGTGCTCGGGGGGGCAATGAGCAGTTCTTC. It is translated as CSARGGNEQFF. V gene TRBV20-1 combines with J gene TRBJ2-1, with 8 bases identical to TRBD2. The junction had 0 bases not matched to a gene; V was cut back by 5 bases and J by 6 bases. CDR3 length equals 11 residues. CDR1 DFQATT and CDR2 SNEGSKA come from the germline V gene (reference sequence).

The J gene is TRBJ1-3, the V gene TRBV5-1; 9 bases agree with TRBD1. Per germline, CDR1 SGHRS and CDR2 YFSETQ. V dropped 4 bases and J dropped 5; count of bases not matched to a gene: 4. The CDR3 is made up of 14 amino acids. The CDR3 nucleotides read TGCGCCAGCAGCCGGGACAGGGCGAGAAACACCATATATTTT. This encodes CASSRDRARNTIYF.